This TCR beta chain was captured by sequencing in a study of T cell repertoires in cytomegalovirus infection (dated by TCRdb to about 2019). For the study in its entirety: The HLA type of each donor mattered for the analysis, because public TCR beta signatures pointed to carriage of CMV infection along with the matching HLA type.

V loses 0 bases of germline sequence and J loses 0 bases, and the interval between the two ends is 11 bases. The germline V gene (reference sequence) provides CDR1 MNHEY and CDR2 SMNVEV. There are 16 amino acids in the CDR3, from cysteine to phenylalanine inclusive. The read is trimmed to its CDR3 DNA, 48 bases read in frame from base 1. This sample was sequenced with an Illumina HiSeq 1500. In TCRdb, the public reads were trimmed at Q25 with fastp and aligned with MiXCR, with productive beta chains retained. Entries are consolidated by CDR3 protein sequence, retaining the most common genes and DNA. The sample includes nearly 650,000 distinct CDR3 sequences, with roughly 26% observed a single time. Approximately 8% of the sample belongs to the ten largest clones. Of note for this clonotype: The target of this receptor is not known. It has no much larger one-base neighbor in the sample; base qualities were not kept.

The paper as a whole reports these results and caveats: The ex vivo response was dominated by HLA-C-restricted CMV-specific TCR beta clonotypes, which also provided the single most frequent clonotype in two of eight donors. Cumulative frequency of public TCR beta family members discriminated carriers of CMV infection plus the relevant HLA type in this cohort and an independent roughly 320-donor cohort.

The sequenced sample was CD8+ T cells from PBMCs. The chain is assembled from TRBV27 and TRBJ1-2, with the D gene uncertain. The clonotype originates from a human donor in good health (CMV status not recorded). Some clones in this sample may be carry-over from other donors' samples. CDR3 sequence: CASSLSYSSSNYGYTF. The DNA sequence is given as TGTGCCAGCAGTTTATCGTACAGCTCTTCTAACTATGGCTACACCTTC.